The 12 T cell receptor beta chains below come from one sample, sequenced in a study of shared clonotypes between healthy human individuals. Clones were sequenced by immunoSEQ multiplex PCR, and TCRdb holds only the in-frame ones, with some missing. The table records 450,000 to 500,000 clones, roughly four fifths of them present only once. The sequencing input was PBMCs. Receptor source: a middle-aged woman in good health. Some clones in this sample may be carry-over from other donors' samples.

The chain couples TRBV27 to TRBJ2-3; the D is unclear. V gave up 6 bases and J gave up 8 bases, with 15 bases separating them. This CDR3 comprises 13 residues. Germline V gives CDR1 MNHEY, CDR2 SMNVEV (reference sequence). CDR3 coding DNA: TGTGCCAGCAGGGTCAGTTCTAAGGTTACGCAGTATTTT. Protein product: CASRVSSKVTQYF.

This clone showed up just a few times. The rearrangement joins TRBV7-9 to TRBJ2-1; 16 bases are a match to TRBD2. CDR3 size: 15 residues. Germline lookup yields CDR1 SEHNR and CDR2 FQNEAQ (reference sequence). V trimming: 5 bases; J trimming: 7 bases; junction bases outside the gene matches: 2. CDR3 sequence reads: CASSTGLAGGNEQFF. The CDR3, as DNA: TGTGCCAGCAGCACGGGACTAGCGGGAGGGAATGAGCAGTTCTTC.

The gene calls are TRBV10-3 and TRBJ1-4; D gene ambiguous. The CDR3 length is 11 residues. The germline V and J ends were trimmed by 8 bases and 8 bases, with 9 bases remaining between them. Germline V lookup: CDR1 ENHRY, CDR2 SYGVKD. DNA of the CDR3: TGTGCCATCTCGAGAGGGGAAAAACTGTTTTTT. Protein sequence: CAISRGEKLFF.

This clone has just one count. The CDR3 DNA reads TGTGCCAGCAGTTACGAGGGGGCTGGGCAGTTCTTC. It encodes CASSYEGAGQFF. The chain combines TRBV6-6 with TRBJ2-1, with 7 bases fitting TRBD1. Germline loops: CDR1 MNHNY, CDR2 SVGAGI (reference sequence). The CDR3 is 12 residues long. V was clipped by 2 bases and J by 12 bases; unmatched bases: 4.

CDR3 amino acids: CASSEGLAGFSGANVLTF. In DNA, the CDR3 is TGTGCCAGCAGTGAAGGTCTAGCGGGGTTCTCTGGGGCCAACGTCCTGACTTTC. The rearrangement links TRBV2 to TRBJ2-6; TRBD2 agrees at 9 bases. Germline CDR1 reads SNHLY; CDR2 reads FYNNEI. The CDR3 runs 18 residues. V lost 1 base, J lost 0 bases, and 4 bases stayed unmatched.

The CDR3: CATQIQGNTIYF. The CDR3 DNA sequence: TGTGCCACTCAAATCCAGGGAAACACCATATATTTT. The gene calls are TRBV28 and TRBJ1-3; D gene ambiguous. The CDR3 has 12 residues. Germline V lookup: CDR1 MDHEN, CDR2 SYDVKM. The germline V and J ends were trimmed by 10 bases and 4 bases, with 11 bases remaining between them.

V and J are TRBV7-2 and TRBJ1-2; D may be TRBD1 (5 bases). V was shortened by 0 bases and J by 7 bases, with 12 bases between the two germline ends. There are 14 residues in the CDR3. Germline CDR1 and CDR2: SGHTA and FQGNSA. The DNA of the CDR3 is TGTGCCAGCAGCTTAGCGGGGGGAAATAGTGGCTACACCTTC. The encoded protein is CASSLAGGNSGYTF.

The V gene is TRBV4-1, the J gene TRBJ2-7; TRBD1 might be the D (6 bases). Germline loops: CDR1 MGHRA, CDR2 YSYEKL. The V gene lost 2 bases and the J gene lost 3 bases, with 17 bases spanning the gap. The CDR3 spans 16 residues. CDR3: CASSQPGQGKIYEQYF. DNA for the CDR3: TGCGCCAGCAGCCAACCGGGGCAGGGGAAGATCTACGAGCAGTACTTC.

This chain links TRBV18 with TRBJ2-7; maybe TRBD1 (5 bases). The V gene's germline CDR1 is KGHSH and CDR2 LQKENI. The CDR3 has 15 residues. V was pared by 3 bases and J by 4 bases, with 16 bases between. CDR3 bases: TGTGCCAGCTCACCTAGCCGGGCCAGGGAATACGAGCAGTACTTC. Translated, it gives CASSPSRAREYEQYF. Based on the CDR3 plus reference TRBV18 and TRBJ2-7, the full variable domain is NAGVMQNPRHLVRRRGQEARLRCSPMKGHSHVYWYRQLPEEGLKFMVYLQKENIIDESGMPKERFSAEFPKEGPSILRIQQVVRGDSAAYFCASSPSRAREYEQYFGPGTRLTVT.

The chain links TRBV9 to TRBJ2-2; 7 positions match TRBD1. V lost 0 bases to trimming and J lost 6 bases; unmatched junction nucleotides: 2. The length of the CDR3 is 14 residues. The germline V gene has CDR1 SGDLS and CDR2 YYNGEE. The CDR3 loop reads CASSVEGAPGELFF. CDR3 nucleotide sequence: TGTGCCAGCAGCGTAGAGGGGGCCCCCGGGGAGCTGTTTTTT.

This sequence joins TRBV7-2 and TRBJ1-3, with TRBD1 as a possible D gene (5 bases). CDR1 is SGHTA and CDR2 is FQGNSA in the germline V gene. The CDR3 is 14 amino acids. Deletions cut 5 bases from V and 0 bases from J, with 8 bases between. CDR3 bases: TGTGCCAGCAGCAGAGACAGCTCTGGAAACACCATATATTTT. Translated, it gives CASSRDSSGNTIYF.

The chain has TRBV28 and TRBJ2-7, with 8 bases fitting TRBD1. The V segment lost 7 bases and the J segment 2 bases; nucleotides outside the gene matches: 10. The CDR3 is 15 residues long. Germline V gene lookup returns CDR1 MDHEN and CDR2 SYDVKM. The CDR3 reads CASTSPGTGAYEQYF. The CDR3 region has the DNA TGTGCCAGCACTAGTCCGGGGACAGGCGCCTACGAGCAGTACTTC.